The next 25 T cell receptor beta chains were all read from a single sample in a study of blood T cells in healthy people across ages. Combining a sample-barcoded 5' primer with a J-beta primer mix, a second PCR ran for 7 to 11 cycles. TCRdb recomputed calls from the 5' RACE reads with MiXCR, one row per CDR3 protein. The top ten hold 7% to 9% of the sample, which has roughly 1,700,000 distinct CDR3 sequences, about 28% seen once. The material sequenced was blood. The receptors stem from a woman aged 25 to 39 in good health.

CDR3 residues: CSAQGQGGLQPQHF. The CDR3 DNA reads as TGCAGTGCCCAGGGACAGGGGGGTTTACAGCCCCAGCATTTT. The chain has TRBV20-1 and TRBJ1-5; 11 bases agree with TRBD1. J lost 7 bases, V lost 6 bases, and 8 bases had no gene match. The CDR3 is 14 amino acids. The germline CDR1 and CDR2 sequences are DFQATT and SNEGSKA (reference sequence).

Details on this clonotype: It may be a read error: a sequence one base away is much more abundant. V usage is TRBV10-3 and J usage is TRBJ2-5; TRBD2 is a possible D gene (5 bases). Matching the DNA end better, TRBJ2-7 makes the J call doubtful. The CDR3 has 14 amino acids. CDR1 is ENHRY, CDR2 SYGVKD, per germline. Written as DNA, the CDR3 is TGTGCCATCAGTGAGGGGGTGGGGAGCTACGAGCAGTACTTC. Its protein is CAISEGVGSYEQYF.

A few counts support this clonotype. The rearrangement links TRBV10-3 to TRBJ2-7; D could derive from TRBD1 or TRBD2 (5 bases each). The CDR3 loop spans 13 amino acids. V was cut by 3 bases and J by 5 bases, with 11 bases left in between. CDR1 is ENHRY, CDR2 SYGVKD, per germline. The CDR3: CAISDRLGDEQYF. CDR3 nucleotide sequence: TGTGCCATCAGTGATAGGCTGGGGGACGAGCAGTACTTC.

The J gene is TRBJ1-1, the V gene TRBV29-1; D gene unclear. CDR1 and CDR2 (germline): SQVTM, ANQGSEA. The CDR3 runs to 14 residues. V was clipped by 5 bases and J by 6 bases, with 19 bases between them. The CDR3 nucleotides read TGCAGCGTTTATCTACCGGGGTCGAGGGCTGAAGCTTTCTTT. Amino acids: CSVYLPGSRAEAFF.

V usage is TRBV14 and J usage is TRBJ1-1; D gene ambiguous. The V gene lost 4 bases and the J gene lost 5 bases, with 11 bases spanning the gap. Germline V CDR1 and CDR2: SGHDN, FVKESK. The CDR3 has 13 residues. The CDR3 protein is CASSLVLGTEAFF. In nucleotides, the CDR3 is TGTGCCAGCAGCCTGGTCCTCGGGACTGAAGCTTTCTTT.

The V and J genes are TRBV12-3 or TRBV12-4 and TRBJ2-5; TRBD1 or TRBD2 may be the D gene (6 bases each). With 5 bases removed from V and 4 bases from J, the gap between germline ends came to 11 bases. CDR3 size: 13 residues. The CDR3 DNA sequence: TGTGCCAGCAGTATCACGGGGGCAGAGACCCAGTACTTC. This sequence encodes CASSITGAETQYF.

The chain has TRBV29-1 and TRBJ2-1; TRBD1 matches at 8 bases. The CDR3 consists of 12 residues. The ends lost 6 bases at V and 13 bases at J; junction bases unmatched: 11. Per germline, CDR1 SQVTM and CDR2 ANQGSEA. CDR3 DNA: TGCAGCGTCGGGACAGGCCAAGAGACCCAGTTCTTC. Translation: CSVGTGQETQFF.

This chain links TRBV7-9 with TRBJ2-6, with TRBD2 matching 7 bases. The CDR3 is 18 amino acids. Trimming removed 6 bases from V and 1 base from J; junction bases left unmatched: 12. The germline V gene encodes CDR1 SEHNR and CDR2 FQNEAQ (reference sequence). The CDR3 region has the DNA TGTGCCAGCAGTGGTGGTCTGGGAGGGGTATCTGGGGCCAACGTCCTGACTTTC. Protein product: CASSGGLGGVSGANVLTF.

With regard to this clonotype: This sequence may be a read error, since a much larger clone differs from it by one base. The chain employs TRBV28 and TRBJ1-2; 11 nucleotides agree with TRBD1. Germline V lookup: CDR1 MDHEN, CDR2 SYDVKM. This CDR3 spans 11 amino acids. The V segment lost 8 bases and the J segment 8 bases; nucleotides outside the gene matches: 1. The CDR3 spells CASWTGGGYTF. The CDR3 DNA follows: TGTGCCAGCTGGACAGGGGGCGGCTACACCTTC.

This clonotype has ten or more counts. This chain connects TRBV27 to TRBJ1-3, with D possibly being TRBD1 (6 bases). Germline CDR1 MNHEY, CDR2 SMNVEV (reference sequence). The V end was cut by 5 bases, the J end by 2 bases, with 7 bases between. This CDR3 comprises 13 residues. The CDR3 sequence: CASSNRAGNTIYF. Written as DNA, the CDR3 is TGTGCCAGCAGTAACAGGGCTGGAAACACCATATATTTT.

This clonotype was observed a handful of times. The chain links TRBV11-2 to TRBJ2-1; TRBD1 might be the D (6 bases). The V gene lost 4 bases and the J gene lost 7 bases, with 20 bases spanning the gap. Germline CDR1 SGHAT, CDR2 FQNNGV. CDR3 length: 16 residues. CDR3 coding DNA: TGTGCCAGCAGCTCCTACCCAGTTGGGGGCGGGAATGAGCAGTTCTTC. Its translation: CASSSYPVGGGNEQFF.

Notes on this clonotype: One junction end does not reproduce the germline sequence, and a read error may be involved. V usage is TRBV20-1 and J usage is TRBJ2-1; 7 bases line up with TRBD2. Germline CDR1 is DFQATT and CDR2 is SNEGSKA (reference sequence). The CDR3 has 15 amino acids. The CDR3 DNA is TGCAGTACTAGAGATTGGGGGGGGGCCTACAATGAGCAGTTCTTC. Translating it yields CSTRDWGGAYNEQFF.

This clonotype was seen a few times. The CDR3 bases are TGTGCCAGCTACGGGGCAGTTCAGAACACTGAAGCTTTCTTT. Its protein is CASYGAVQNTEAFF. The chain links TRBV28 to TRBJ1-1, with D tentatively TRBD1 (5 bases). CDR3 length: 14 residues. Per germline, CDR1 MDHEN and CDR2 SYDVKM. V lost 8 bases and J lost 1, with 14 bases in between. Full variable domain (missing parts from reference TRBV28 and TRBJ1-1): DVKVTQSSRYLVKRTGEKVFLECVQDMDHENMFWYRQDPGLGLRLIYFSYDVKMKEKGDIPEGYSVSREKKERFSLILESASTNQTSMYLCASYGAVQNTEAFFGQGTRLTVV.

In regard to this clonotype: A junction boundary mismatches the germline segment, possibly from a read error. V and J are TRBV7-2 and TRBJ1-2, with D possibly being TRBD1 (5 bases). In germline, CDR1 is SGHTA, CDR2 FQGNSA. The CDR3 totals 13 residues. The CDR3 coding sequence is TGTGCCAACAGCTGGGACCGTACCTCTGGCTACACCTTC. It codes for CANSWDRTSGYTF. Filled out from reference TRBV7-2 and TRBJ1-2, the complete variable domain reads GAGVSQSPSNKVTEKGKDVELRCDPISGHTALYWYRQSLGQGLEFLIYFQGNSAPDKSGLPSDRFSAERTGGSVSTLTIQRTQQEDSAVYLCANSWDRTSGYTFGSGTRLTVV.

In the case of this clonotype: A read error may explain this, as a much larger clone is one base away. V is TRBV29-1 and J is TRBJ2-1, with unresolved D. The CDR3 spans 10 residues. Germline V gene data show CDR1 as SQVTM and CDR2 as ANQGSEA. CDR3 amino acids: CMVGNNEQFF. Written as DNA, the CDR3 is TGCATGGTGGGTAACAATGAGCAGTTCTTC.

The chain has TRBV12-5 and TRBJ2-5, with TRBD2 matching 7 bases. The V gene's germline CDR1 is LGHNT and CDR2 FRNRAP. The junction had 3 bases not matched to a gene; V was cut back by 4 bases and J by 4 bases. The CDR3 has 13 amino acids. The CDR3 coding sequence is TGTGCTAGTGGTTACCAGCGGGGAGAGACCCAGTACTTC. Translation gives CASGYQRGETQYF.

This clonotype was seen many times. The chain links TRBV4-3 to TRBJ2-1, with 7 bases fitting TRBD2. CDR1 is LGHNA and CDR2 is YSLEER in the germline V gene. Trimming removed 4 bases from V and 6 bases from J; junction bases left unmatched: 15. This CDR3 is 17 amino acids long. CDR3 in amino acids: CASSREPTGGAGNEQFF. CDR3 bases: TGCGCCAGCAGCCGCGAACCCACGGGAGGTGCCGGCAATGAGCAGTTCTTC.

The chain employs TRBV7-2 and TRBJ2-2; a weak D match, TRBD1 (5 bases). Germline assignment: CDR1 SGHTA and CDR2 FQGNSA. CDR3 size: 17 residues. V lost 5 bases, J lost 2 bases, and 18 bases lay in between. CDR3 amino acids: CASSPYPQTDNTGELFF. As DNA, the CDR3 is TGTGCCAGCAGCCCTTATCCACAGACAGATAACACCGGGGAGCTGTTTTTT.

This clonotype showed up just a few times. The V gene is TRBV7-6, the J gene TRBJ2-5, with 9 bases matching TRBD1. The J call is uncertain, as TRBJ2-7 better fits the DNA end. Germline V gives CDR1 SGHVS, CDR2 FNYEAQ. This CDR3 spans 13 amino acids. The CDR3 sequence: CASNATGGAEQYF. The CDR3 nucleotides are TGTGCCAGCAACGCGACAGGGGGAGCCGAGCAGTACTTC.

This clonotype has a handful of counts. V usage is TRBV5-6 and J usage is TRBJ2-2; D is uncertain. This CDR3 comprises 14 residues. V was trimmed by 5 bases and J by 4 bases, leaving 12 bases between them. Germline V CDR1 and CDR2: SGHDT, YYEEEE. CDR3 sequence (DNA): TGTGCCAGCAGGGTCCTAGGAAGCACCGGGGAGCTGTTTTTT. The encoded protein is CASRVLGSTGELFF.

This clonotype appeared many times. At one of its ends the junction is not consistent with the germline gene, which may arise from a read error. CDR3 in amino acids: CASSEDSYNEQFF. The CDR3 DNA reads TGCGCCAGCAGCGAGGACTCCTACAATGAGCAGTTCTTC. The genes are TRBV2 and TRBJ2-1, with no clear D. The CDR3 covers 13 residues. Germline assignment: CDR1 SNHLY and CDR2 FYNNEI.

V and J are TRBV12-3 or TRBV12-4 and TRBJ1-2; perhaps TRBD1 as D (6 bases). This CDR3 contains 14 residues. Trimming took off 3 bases at V and 10 bases at J, with 18 bases between the two ends. The CDR3 DNA is TGTGCCAGCAGTTTTGGGGCTGTGGGGGCTGACTACACCTTC. Protein sequence: CASSFGAVGADYTF.

The chain employs TRBV10-3 and TRBJ2-1; 11 bases line up with TRBD1. Germline lookup yields CDR1 ENHRY and CDR2 SYGVKD. CDR3 length equals 14 residues. V lost 7 bases, J lost 7 bases, and 6 bases stayed unmatched. CDR3 protein: CAITGQGARNEQFF. DNA for the CDR3: TGTGCCATCACCGGACAGGGGGCTCGGAATGAGCAGTTCTTC.

The V gene is TRBV20-1, the J gene TRBJ1-2; the D gene is possibly TRBD1 (6 bases). V was cut by 6 bases and J by 2 bases, with 19 bases left in between. The CDR3 has 15 residues. Per germline, CDR1 DFQATT and CDR2 SNEGSKA (reference sequence). The CDR3: CSAKIPGTPNYGYTF. The CDR3 bases are TGCAGTGCAAAAATCCCCGGGACACCGAACTATGGCTACACCTTC.

Many counts were recorded for this clonotype. The chain employs TRBV29-1 and TRBJ2-1; 8 positions match TRBD1. The CDR3 has 12 residues. V shed 3 bases, J shed 7 bases, and the junction held 2 bases outside the gene matches. From germline, CDR1 is SQVTM and CDR2 ANQGSEA. The CDR3 bases are TGCAGCGTTGAGACAGGGGAGAATGAGCAGTTCTTC. Its protein product is CSVETGENEQFF.